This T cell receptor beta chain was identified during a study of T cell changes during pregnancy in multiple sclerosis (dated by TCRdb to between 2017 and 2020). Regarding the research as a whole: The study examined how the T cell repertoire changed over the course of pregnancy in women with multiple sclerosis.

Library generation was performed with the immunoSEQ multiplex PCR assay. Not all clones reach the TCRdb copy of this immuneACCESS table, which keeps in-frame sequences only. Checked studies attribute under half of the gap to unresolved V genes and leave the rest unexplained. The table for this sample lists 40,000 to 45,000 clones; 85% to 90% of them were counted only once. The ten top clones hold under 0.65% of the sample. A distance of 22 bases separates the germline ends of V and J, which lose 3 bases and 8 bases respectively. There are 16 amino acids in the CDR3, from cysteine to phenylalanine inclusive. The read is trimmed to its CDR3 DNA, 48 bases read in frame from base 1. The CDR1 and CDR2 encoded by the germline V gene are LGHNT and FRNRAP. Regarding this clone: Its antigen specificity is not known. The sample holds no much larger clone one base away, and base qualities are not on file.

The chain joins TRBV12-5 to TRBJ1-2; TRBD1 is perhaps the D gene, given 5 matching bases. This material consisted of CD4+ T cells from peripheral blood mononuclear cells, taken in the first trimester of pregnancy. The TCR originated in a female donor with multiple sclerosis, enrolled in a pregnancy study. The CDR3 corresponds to CASGLTLSQDAGGYTF. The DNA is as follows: TGTGCTAGTGGTTTAACCCTCTCACAGGATGCGGGGGGCTACACCTTC. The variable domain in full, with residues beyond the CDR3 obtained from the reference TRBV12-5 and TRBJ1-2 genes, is DARVTQTPRHKVTEMGQEVTMRCQPILGHNTVFWYRQTMMQGLELLAYFRNRAPLDDSGMPKDRFSAEMPDATLATLKIQPSEPRDSAVYFCASGLTLSQDAGGYTFGSGTRLTVV.